The 4 T cell receptor beta chains below all came from one sample that was sequenced in a study of human T cells and chemical hapten exposure (dated by TCRdb to the early 2020s). Total RNA was extracted from unfractionated whole blood that had been collected in Tempus Blood RNA tubes. Preparation of the library involved 5' RACE. Sequencing relied on an Illumina MiSeq. TCRdb applied fastp at Q25 and MiXCR to the public reads, then kept only in-frame beta chains. Identical CDR3 protein sequences are pooled into one entry, listed with their most common genes and DNA. The sample contains 150,000 or so distinct CDR3 sequences, roughly 4% of them found a single time. Approximately 1.4% of the sample belongs to the ten largest clones. These receptors came from a female donor in good health.

This clonotype was observed at least ten times. The rearrangement joins TRBV5-1 to TRBJ1-1; D perhaps matches TRBD1 (6 bases). The germline gives CDR1 SGHRS, CDR2 YFSETQ. CDR3 length equals 14 residues. V was clipped by 4 bases and J by 1 base, with 11 bases between them. The CDR3 loop reads CASSVGTQNTEAFF. The CDR3 region has the DNA TGCGCCAGCAGCGTCGGGACACAGAACACTGAAGCTTTCTTT.

The chain combines TRBV5-4 with TRBJ2-3, with 10 bases aligning to TRBD2. The CDR3 sequence is 19 residues long. V shed 0 bases, J shed 0 bases, and the junction held 10 bases outside the gene matches. CDR1 is SGHNT and CDR2 is YYREEE in the germline V gene (reference sequence). The CDR3 sequence is CASSLARSSGGPSTDTQYF. The CDR3 region has the DNA TGTGCCAGCAGCTTGGCCAGGTCTAGCGGGGGCCCTAGCACAGATACGCAGTATTTT.

This clonotype was counted many times. This rearrangement joins TRBV6-6 to TRBJ2-7, with D perhaps given as TRBD1 or TRBD2 (5 bases each). The CDR3 loop spans 14 amino acids. In germline, CDR1 is MNHNY, CDR2 SVGAGI (reference sequence). V was clipped by 6 bases and J by 3 bases, with 15 bases between them. The CDR3: CASRTQTTGYEQYF. The CDR3 region has the DNA TGTGCCAGCAGAACACAGACTACAGGCTACGAGCAGTACTTC.

The sample holds many counts of this clonotype. The chain has TRBV18 and TRBJ1-2; D ambiguous. The V end was cut by 3 bases, the J end by 5 bases, with 22 bases between. CDR1 is KGHSH, CDR2 LQKENI, per germline. This CDR3 region has 17 residues. The CDR3 nucleotides are TGTGCCAGCTCACCCTTAGGTCTATCCGAGGGTAGATATGGCTACACCTTC. Protein sequence: CASSPLGLSEGRYGYTF.